The 22 T cell receptor beta chains below all came from one sample that was sequenced in a study of cytomegalovirus exposure and HLA in healthy donors. Vbeta (60) and Jbeta (13) primers were used in the PCR. Libraries were prepared by immunoSEQ multiplex PCR; TCRdb keeps only in-frame clonotypes and omits some of them. Here the sample spans about 62,000 clones, about 77% being singletons. Input material: PBMCs. The receptors derive from a man aged 35 to 55 in good health and CMV-seronegative.

The chain combines TRBV9 with TRBJ1-5; the D is unclear. Germline V CDR1 and CDR2: SGDLS, YYNGEE. The CDR3 is 16 amino acids. The ends were cut back, 3 bases at V and 0 bases at J, with 13 bases in the middle. This CDR3 is CASSAHSADSNQPQHF. The CDR3 DNA reads as TGTGCCAGCAGCGCCCACAGTGCTGATAGCAATCAGCCCCAGCATTTT.

V is TRBV27 and J is TRBJ1-2, with 10 positions matching TRBD1. Losses at the gene ends were 1 base for V and 0 bases for J; bases not matched to a gene: 8. The CDR3 loop spans 18 amino acids. Germline CDR1 and CDR2: MNHEY and SMNVEV (reference sequence). The CDR3 bases are TGTGCCAGCAGTTTATATCGACAGGGGGCACAATCTAACTATGGCTACACCTTC. This encodes CASSLYRQGAQSNYGYTF.

The chain has TRBV7-2 and TRBJ2-3; the D is unclear. Deletions cut 1 base from V and 4 bases from J, with 9 bases between. Germline V gene sequence: CDR1 SGHTA, CDR2 FQGNSA. The CDR3 contains 14 residues. CDR3 sequence reads: CASSLDKAADTQYF. The CDR3, as DNA: TGTGCCAGCAGCTTAGACAAGGCGGCAGATACGCAGTATTTT.

The chain employs TRBV13 and TRBJ2-1; D call uncertain. This CDR3 has 14 residues. Germline V gene sequence: CDR1 PRHDT, CDR2 FYEKMQ (reference sequence). Between the trimmed V and J ends, which lost 1 base and 4 bases, there was a span of 8 bases. The DNA for the CDR3 is TGTGCCAGCAGCTTAGTAGCTGTATACAATGAGCAGTTCTTC. Translated: CASSLVAVYNEQFF.

The chain uses TRBV7-6 and TRBJ2-2, with TRBD1 matching over 9 bases. Germline V gene sequence: CDR1 SGHVS, CDR2 FNYEAQ. V gave up 5 bases and J gave up 4 bases; unmatched junction bases: 11. This CDR3 has 17 residues. CDR3 sequence reads: CASSLLGQGVATGELFF. The CDR3 DNA sequence: TGTGCCAGCAGCCTTTTGGGACAGGGTGTTGCCACCGGGGAGCTGTTTTTT.

This clone was detected once. The chain employs TRBV7-9 and TRBJ1-1; D ambiguous. With 1 base removed from V and 6 bases from J, the gap between germline ends came to 18 bases. Per germline, CDR1 SEHNR and CDR2 FQNEAQ (reference sequence). The CDR3 has 16 amino acids. CDR3 amino acids: CASSLGVFGKDSEAFF. The CDR3 coding sequence is TGTGCCAGCAGCTTAGGGGTCTTCGGGAAAGATTCTGAAGCTTTCTTT.

This clone has only a few counts. The CDR3 sequence: CASSGGIAGFEQFF. CDR3 coding DNA: TGTGCCAGCAGTGGCGGGATAGCGGGCTTTGAGCAGTTCTTC. The chain carries TRBV2 and TRBJ2-1; 7 positions match TRBD2. Losses at the gene ends were 4 bases for V and 9 bases for J; bases not matched to a gene: 9. CDR3 length equals 14 residues. CDR1 is SNHLY and CDR2 is FYNNEI in the germline V gene.

The V call is TRBV4-2, the J call TRBJ2-1, with 13 positions matching TRBD2. Trimming cost V 3 bases and J 4 bases; bases outside gene matches: 3. CDR1 is LGHNA, CDR2 YNFKEQ, per germline. The CDR3 loop spans 16 amino acids. In DNA form, the CDR3 reads TGTGCCAGCAGCCAGGAGGGACTAGCGGGATACAATGAGCAGTTCTTC. This translates into CASSQEGLAGYNEQFF.

This sequence joins TRBV10-3 and TRBJ1-1; D remains unclear. The CDR3 extends over 14 amino acids. Looked up from germline, CDR1 is ENHRY and CDR2 is SYGVKD. Trimming cost V 6 bases and J 11 bases, with 22 bases left between them. The CDR3, as DNA: TGTGCCATCAGACCCGAGGTGCTTAAGGTGGAGGCTTTCTTT. It translates to CAIRPEVLKVEAFF.

The V gene is TRBV11-2, the J gene TRBJ2-7; D is unresolved. The CDR3 is 12 residues long. The V gene lost 1 base and the J gene lost 6 bases, with 7 bases spanning the gap. Germline V gives CDR1 SGHAT, CDR2 FQNNGV. Here the CDR3 DNA reads TGTGCCAGCAGCTTAGGGGCAATCGAGCAGTACTTC. Residues: CASSLGAIEQYF.

This chain links TRBV5-1 with TRBJ2-1; 11 bases map to TRBD2. J was trimmed by 8 bases and V by 0 bases; bases with no gene match: 4. CDR1 and CDR2 (germline): SGHRS, YFSETQ. This CDR3 is built from 15 residues. The CDR3: CASSLVAGGLDEQFF. The DNA of the CDR3 is TGCGCCAGCAGCTTGGTAGCGGGAGGGCTGGATGAGCAGTTCTTC.

This clone was counted a few times. The chain recombines TRBV6-1 with TRBJ1-3, with D possibly matching TRBD1 (5 bases). Germline CDR1 reads MNHNS; CDR2 reads SASEGT. Trimming took 6 bases from V and 8 from J, leaving 20 bases between them. CDR3 length equals 15 residues. In DNA, the CDR3 is TGTGCCAGCAGAGGGGCCCGGGGGAGGACGGACACCATATATTTT. Translating it yields CASRGARGRTDTIYF.

This rearrangement joins TRBV27 to TRBJ1-2; D is unclear. The CDR3 contains 13 residues. The V gene's germline CDR1 is MNHEY and CDR2 SMNVEV (reference sequence). V lost 0 bases and J lost 8, with 10 bases in between. The CDR3 sequence: CASSLSGGSGYTF. CDR3 bases: TGTGCCAGCAGTTTATCTGGAGGGAGCGGCTACACCTTC.

This chain connects TRBV13 to TRBJ1-2, with 9 bases aligning to TRBD1. The V and J ends lost 1 base and 4 bases, in that order; junction bases with no gene match: 4. Germline CDR1 PRHDT, CDR2 FYEKMQ (reference sequence). This CDR3 has 15 residues. CDR3 sequence reads: CASSLEGQGFYGYTF. CDR3 sequence (DNA): TGTGCCAGCAGCTTAGAGGGACAGGGATTCTATGGCTACACCTTC.

The J gene is TRBJ2-3, the V gene TRBV28; possible D gene TRBD1, 6 bases. Trimming left V 6 bases short and J 3 bases short, with 16 bases between. This CDR3 spans 15 amino acids. CDR1 is MDHEN and CDR2 is SYDVKM in the germline V gene. The CDR3 region has the DNA TGTGCCAGCAGCTCAACAGGGTCGGGGACAGATACGCAGTATTTT. Its protein product is CASSSTGSGTDTQYF.

This chain connects TRBV14 to TRBJ1-5, with TRBD1 as a possible D gene (6 bases). The CDR3 runs 14 residues. Deletions cut 2 bases from V and 5 bases from J, with 10 bases between. CDR1 and CDR2 (germline): SGHDN, FVKESK. The CDR3 region has the DNA TGTGCCAGCAGCCAAACAGGGACCCATCAGCCCCAGCATTTT. It codes for CASSQTGTHQPQHF.

There are a few counts of this clone. The chain joins TRBV6-5 to TRBJ1-5; TRBD1 is a possible D gene (5 bases). There are 13 residues in the CDR3. The V gene's germline CDR1 is MNHEY and CDR2 SVGAGI. V was clipped by 5 bases and J by 4 bases, with 9 bases between them. The CDR3 nucleotides are TGTGCCAGCAGTGAACAGGAGAATCAGCCCCAGCATTTT. It yields the protein CASSEQENQPQHF.

The chain combines TRBV4-1 with TRBJ2-7, with 7 bases aligning to TRBD2. CDR3 size: 15 residues. V dropped 4 bases and J dropped 3; count of bases not matched to a gene: 9. Germline V gene lookup returns CDR1 MGHRA and CDR2 YSYEKL. CDR3 protein: CASSRGPGGSYEQYF. CDR3 in DNA: TGCGCCAGCAGCCGAGGACCAGGCGGGAGCTACGAGCAGTACTTC.

The CDR3 sequence is CASRDRDTGELFF. CDR3 bases: TGTGCCAGCAGGGACAGGGACACCGGGGAGCTGTTTTTT. V usage is TRBV2 and J usage is TRBJ2-2, with TRBD1 identical over 8 bases. Germline CDR1 reads SNHLY; CDR2 reads FYNNEI. Trimming at V came to 6 bases and at J to 3 bases, leaving 0 bases not matched to a gene. The CDR3 spans 13 residues.

CDR3 region: CASSIARGINEQYF. CDR3 DNA sequence: TGTGCCAGCAGTATAGCTAGAGGGATTAACGAGCAGTACTTC. V usage is TRBV27 and J usage is TRBJ2-7, with D possibly being TRBD2 (5 bases). This CDR3 is built from 14 residues. Between the trimmed V and J ends, which lost 5 bases and 5 bases, there was a span of 16 bases. Germline-derived CDR1 and CDR2 are MNHEY and SMNVEV (reference sequence).

CDR3 sequence reads: CASSKGVSYNEQFF. The CDR3 DNA reads TGTGCCAGTAGTAAAGGGGTTTCCTACAATGAGCAGTTCTTC. The chain couples TRBV19 to TRBJ2-1; D is perhaps TRBD1 (5 bases). V was trimmed by 4 bases and J by 1 base, leaving 8 bases between them. CDR1 and CDR2 from the germline V gene are LNHDA and SQIVND (reference sequence). The CDR3 covers 14 residues. The entire variable domain, with the rest obtained from reference TRBV19 and TRBJ2-1, is as follows: DGGITQSPKYLFRKEGQNVTLSCEQNLNHDAMYWYRQDPGQGLRLIYYSQIVNDFQKGDIAEGYSVSREKKESFPLTVTSAQKNPTAFYLCASSKGVSYNEQFFGPGTRLTVL.

The rearrangement uses TRBV21-1 and TRBJ2-1; the table's D call, TRBD2, has no DNA check behind it. TRBV21-1 is a pseudogene. This CDR3 spans 22 amino acids. The CDR3 reads CASSTGAKGKGIGTSTYNEQFF. In DNA, the CDR3 is TGTGCCAGCAGCACCGGGGCAAAAGGGAAAGGGATCGGGACTAGCACGTACAATGAGCAGTTCTTC.